This T cell receptor beta chain emerged from a study of T cells after yellow fever vaccination. There are many counts of this clonotype. TCRdb independently ran MiXCR on the 5' RACE reads; one entry per CDR3 protein. The profile shows some 340,000 distinct CDR3 sequences, about 4% of them singletons. Trimming left V 4 bases short and J 7 bases short, with 26 bases between. CDR1 and CDR2 (germline): MGHRA, YSYEKL. The length of the CDR3 is 18 residues. The receptor comes from a man younger than 30 who received the YFV17D yellow fever vaccine. Sequenced material: PBMCs, taken 5 days after the yellow fever booster vaccination. The chain employs TRBV4-1 and TRBJ2-1, with a possible D match to TRBD1 (6 bases). The CDR3 region is CASSRGELQGRNRNEQFF. The CDR3 coding sequence is TGCGCCAGCAGCCGGGGAGAGTTACAGGGACGGAACAGGAATGAGCAGTTCTTC.